This T cell receptor (beta chain) came from a study of beta chain features in type 1 diabetes. The investigators reverse transcribed all of the isolated RNA, so they sequenced expressed TCRB transcripts. Using immunoSEQ multiplex PCR, the repertoire was profiled, and TCRdb retains in-frame clones only, with some absent. The sample contains around 340,000 clones, about a tenth of which appear only once. About this clone itself: Its specificity is not known.

Trimming stripped 6 bases from V and 0 bases from J, with 10 bases between. CDR1 SGDLS and CDR2 YYNGEE come from the germline V gene. The length of the CDR3 is 14 residues. General study points: Among patients with Type 1 diabetes, TCRB CDR3s were moderately but significantly shorter in every one of the four CD4+ subsets.

This TCR was recovered from a young man with type 1 diabetes. This chain links TRBV9 with TRBJ1-3; D not certain. Sequenced input: central memory CD4+ T cells from blood. The CDR3 loop reads CASNRFDSGNTIYF. The CDR3 DNA reads TGTGCCAGCAATCGATTCGACTCTGGAAACACCATATATTTT.